Shown below are 27 T cell receptor beta chains from a single sample sequenced in a study of identical twins. TCRdb analysed the 5' RACE reads with MiXCR anew, one entry per CDR3 protein. The sample records roughly 480,000 distinct CDR3 sequences, 20% to 25% being singletons. This sample also appeared in a second study, on T cells expressing NK-cell markers.

Material for sequencing was CD4+ T cells sorted from blood. These receptor sequences come from a woman aged 18 to 35 in good health.

This clonotype has more than one count but fewer than ten. The gene calls are TRBV5-1 and TRBJ2-7; no clear D. There are 14 residues in the CDR3. V lost 1 base, J lost 4 bases, and 12 bases lay in between. Germline V gene sequence: CDR1 SGHRS, CDR2 YFSETQ. The CDR3 is CASSLQSPSYEQYF. In DNA, the CDR3 is TGCGCCAGCAGCTTGCAGTCCCCCAGTTACGAGCAGTACTTC.

This clonotype was found a few times. This chain joins TRBV2 and TRBJ2-1; D is perhaps TRBD1 or TRBD2 (5 bases each). The germline CDR1 and CDR2 sequences are SNHLY and FYNNEI. V gave up 6 bases and J gave up 15 bases, with 12 bases separating them. The CDR3 is made up of 10 amino acids. This CDR3 reads CASRQTGTFF. The CDR3 nucleotides read TGTGCCAGCAGACAAACGGGGACGTTCTTC.

The chain uses TRBV6-5 and TRBJ1-1; D might be TRBD1 (5 bases). The V end was cut by 2 bases, the J end by 0 bases, with 10 bases between. This CDR3 spans 15 amino acids. Germline lookup yields CDR1 MNHEY and CDR2 SVGAGI. CDR3 region: CASSYNWGLNTEAFF. CDR3 nucleotide sequence: TGTGCCAGCAGTTACAACTGGGGGTTGAACACTGAAGCTTTCTTT.

Here the CDR3 reads CASSLLYEQFF. In DNA, the CDR3 is TGTGCCAGCAGCTTATTGTATGAGCAGTTCTTC. The chain uses TRBV11-2 and TRBJ2-1; D is undetermined. The CDR3 spans 11 residues. The V end lost 2 bases, the J end lost 8 bases, and 4 bases lay between the germline ends. Germline loops: CDR1 SGHAT, CDR2 FQNNGV.

This clonotype was seen more than once but under ten times. The chain uses TRBV12-3 or TRBV12-4 and TRBJ1-1; TRBD1 is a possible D gene (5 bases). This CDR3 spans 14 amino acids. V lost 3 bases and J lost 1, with 9 bases in between. CDR3: CASSLGRKNTEAFF. CDR3 sequence (DNA): TGTGCCAGCAGTTTGGGACGGAAGAACACTGAAGCTTTCTTT.

The rearrangement uses TRBV7-2 and TRBJ1-1; D ambiguous. This CDR3 region has 16 residues. The V and J ends lost 0 bases and 0 bases respectively, with 11 bases between them. Germline CDR1 is SGHTA and CDR2 is FQGNSA. The CDR3 sequence is CASSLARGNMNTEAFF. Here the CDR3 DNA reads TGTGCCAGCAGCTTAGCGCGGGGAAACATGAACACTGAAGCTTTCTTT.

The chain uses TRBV6-1 and TRBJ2-6; D unclear. Trimming removed 3 bases from V and 0 bases from J, with 6 bases in between. The CDR3 runs to 15 residues. Germline CDR1 and CDR2: MNHNS and SASEGT. The CDR3 DNA follows: TGTGCCAGCAGTGAGTGGAGCTCTGGGGCCAACGTCCTGACTTTC. This gives the protein CASSEWSSGANVLTF.

In its sample, this clonotype was seen a few times. The genes are TRBV11-2 and TRBJ2-7; D gene unclear. The V gene lost 4 bases and the J gene lost 0 bases, with 10 bases spanning the gap. Looked up from germline, CDR1 is SGHAT and CDR2 is FQNNGV. This CDR3 spans 14 amino acids. The CDR3 loop reads CASSSVKSSYEQYF. The DNA of the CDR3 is TGTGCCAGCAGCTCCGTAAAAAGCTCCTACGAGCAGTACTTC.

V usage is TRBV29-1 and J usage is TRBJ2-3, with D perhaps TRBD2 (6 bases). V gave up 3 bases and J gave up 2 bases, with 9 bases separating them. CDR3 length: 13 amino acids. The V gene's germline CDR1 is SQVTM and CDR2 ANQGSEA. The CDR3 region is CSVDGTHTDTQYF. The CDR3, as DNA: TGCAGCGTTGACGGGACTCACACAGATACGCAGTATTTT.

V gene TRBV20-1 combines with J gene TRBJ2-1; 11 bases map to TRBD2. Germline-derived CDR1 and CDR2 are DFQATT and SNEGSKA (reference sequence). Unmatched junction bases numbered 7, after V lost 3 bases and J lost 0 bases. The CDR3 is made up of 17 amino acids. CDR3 sequence (DNA): TGCAGTGCTAGGATAGCGGGAGGGCCCAGCTCCTACAATGAGCAGTTCTTC. Its protein product is CSARIAGGPSSYNEQFF.

The table lists this clonotype with many counts. The V gene is TRBV5-1, the J gene TRBJ2-3; no reliable D call. Trimming took off 0 bases at V and 1 base at J, with 9 bases between the two ends. The CDR3 contains 15 residues. CDR1 and CDR2 (germline): SGHRS, YFSETQ. Here the CDR3 reads CASSLVGMGTDTQYF. In DNA, the CDR3 is TGCGCCAGCAGCTTGGTTGGGATGGGCACAGATACGCAGTATTTT. The full variable domain, in which reference TRBV5-1 and TRBJ2-3 provide the parts outside the CDR3, is KAGVTQTPRYLIKTRGQQVTLSCSPISGHRSVSWYQQTPGQGLQFLFEYFSETQRNKGNFPGRFSGRQFSNSRSEMNVSTLELGDSALYLCASSLVGMGTDTQYFGPGTRLTVL.

The J gene is TRBJ2-1, the V gene TRBV5-5; D is undetermined. Trimming pared 0 bases from V and 5 bases from J, leaving 21 bases between. The length of the CDR3 is 18 residues. Germline assignment: CDR1 SGHKS and CDR2 YYEKEE (reference sequence). The CDR3 spells CASSLGELDAWIHNEQFF. In nucleotides, the CDR3 is TGTGCCAGCAGCTTGGGAGAGTTGGACGCTTGGATACACAATGAGCAGTTCTTC.

With regard to this clonotype: The junction departs from the called germline gene at one end, perhaps through a read error. The chain uses TRBV2 and TRBJ2-1, with a tentative D call TRBD2 (5 bases). Germline V lookup: CDR1 SNHLY, CDR2 FYNNEI. The length of the CDR3 is 16 residues. The CDR3 is CASRKGAVSSYNEKFF. The CDR3 region has the DNA TGTGCCAGCAGGAAGGGAGCGGTTAGCTCCTACAATGAGAAGTTCTTC.

This clonotype was counted only a few times. V gene TRBV12-3 or TRBV12-4 combines with J gene TRBJ2-1; 10 positions match TRBD2. The V segment lost 8 bases and the J segment 1 base; nucleotides outside the gene matches: 8. The CDR3 length is 16 residues. The CDR3 protein is CASLSGRRGSYNEQFF. The DNA for the CDR3 is TGTGCCAGCCTTAGCGGGAGGAGGGGGTCCTACAATGAGCAGTTCTTC.

The chain has TRBV14 and TRBJ2-1; the D call may be TRBD1 or TRBD2 (6 bases each). This CDR3 spans 14 amino acids. Trimming left V 2 bases short and J 10 bases short, with 15 bases between. Germline V CDR1 and CDR2: SGHDN, FVKESK. CDR3 nucleotides: TGTGCCAGCAGCCAAATGTTAGGGGGGCACGAGCAGTTCTTC. Protein product: CASSQMLGGHEQFF.

The rearrangement links TRBV3-1 to TRBJ2-5, with D hard to call. This CDR3 comprises 14 residues. Between the trimmed V and J ends, which lost 0 bases and 5 bases, there was a span of 10 bases. From germline, CDR1 is LGHDT and CDR2 YNNKEL (reference sequence). The DNA of the CDR3 is TGTGCCAGCAGCCAAGATGACCGGGTGGAGACCCAGTACTTC. Translating it yields CASSQDDRVETQYF.

CDR3 protein: CASSLFSGSDTEAFF. The DNA of the CDR3 is TGTGCCAGCAGCTTATTTTCAGGTTCCGACACTGAAGCTTTCTTT. This chain connects TRBV11-2 to TRBJ1-1; D call uncertain. CDR3 length equals 15 residues. Looked up from germline, CDR1 is SGHAT and CDR2 is FQNNGV. The V gene lost 2 bases and the J gene lost 3 bases, with 13 bases spanning the gap.

This chain connects TRBV9 to TRBJ1-1, with D tentatively TRBD1 (5 bases). Trimming took 0 bases from V and 2 from J, leaving 17 bases between them. Germline CDR1 is SGDLS and CDR2 is YYNGEE. CDR3 length equals 17 residues. In nucleotides, the CDR3 is TGTGCCAGCAGCGTAGTGAAGGGGCTAGGGGTAAACACTGAAGCTTTCTTT. It specifies CASSVVKGLGVNTEAFF.

This clonotype has a handful of counts. The chain employs TRBV20-1 and TRBJ1-1, with a weak D call TRBD1 (5 bases). The CDR3 covers 14 residues. CDR1 and CDR2 from the germline V gene are DFQATT and SNEGSKA (reference sequence). V lost 6 bases, J lost 3 bases, and 17 bases lay in between. CDR3 sequence reads: CSAIPGSVDTEAFF. CDR3 nucleotides: TGCAGTGCCATACCAGGGTCGGTAGACACTGAAGCTTTCTTT.

This clonotype was found a few times. The CDR3 nucleotides read TGTGCCAGCAGGGTGCGGACAGGGGAGGCAGATACGCAGTATTTT. Translating gives CASRVRTGEADTQYF. The chain is built from TRBV11-2 and TRBJ2-3; 9 bases align to TRBD1. Trimming at V came to 6 bases and at J to 4 bases, leaving 8 bases not matched to a gene. The V gene's germline CDR1 is SGHAT and CDR2 FQNNGV. This CDR3 region has 15 residues.

CDR3 coding DNA: TGTGCCAGCAGCCCCAACACGGCGAGCTCCTACGAGCAGTACTTC. Translated: CASSPNTASSYEQYF. J is TRBJ2-7 and V is TRBV3-1, with D uncertain. The CDR3 loop spans 15 amino acids. Germline V CDR1 and CDR2: LGHDT, YNNKEL (reference sequence). Trimming stripped 4 bases from V and 0 bases from J, with 13 bases between.

This clonotype has more than one count but fewer than ten. The gene calls are TRBV6-2 or TRBV6-3 and TRBJ2-7; 7 bases are shared with TRBD1. Germline values: CDR1 MNHEY, CDR2 SVGEGT. The junction had 9 bases not matched to a gene; V was cut back by 4 bases and J by 3 bases. The length of the CDR3 is 15 residues. The chain's CDR3 is CASSSEPWTGYEQYF. CDR3 DNA sequence: TGTGCCAGCAGTTCTGAACCCTGGACAGGCTACGAGCAGTACTTC.

The chain joins TRBV7-9 to TRBJ2-2; D possibly corresponds to TRBD1 (7 bases). Germline V CDR1 and CDR2: SEHNR, FQNEAQ (reference sequence). This CDR3 spans 14 amino acids. Trimming stripped 5 bases from V and 8 bases from J, with 15 bases between. The CDR3, as DNA: TGTGCCAGCAGCACCAAGACAGGGAGGGGGGAGCTGTTTTTT. Encoded protein: CASSTKTGRGELFF.

In its sample, this clonotype was seen a few times. Here the CDR3 DNA reads TGCAGTGCACAGTGGGGCAGGGGCGATGGCTACACCTTC. This translates into CSAQWGRGDGYTF. This sequence joins TRBV20-1 and TRBJ1-2; tentatively, D is TRBD1 (6 bases). Germline V gene lookup returns CDR1 DFQATT and CDR2 SNEGSKA (reference sequence). V was pared by 6 bases and J by 6 bases, with 17 bases between. This CDR3 is built from 13 residues.

This clonotype was counted many times. The CDR3 sequence is CASSLGAGGSNEQFF. CDR3 bases: TGCGCCAGCAGCTTGGGAGCGGGAGGGTCCAATGAGCAGTTCTTC. This chain joins TRBV5-1 and TRBJ2-1, with 10 positions matching TRBD2. Germline trimming cut 0 bases from V and 6 bases from J; bases unmatched to any gene: 3. The CDR3 extends over 15 amino acids. Germline CDR1 is SGHRS and CDR2 is YFSETQ.

This clonotype was seen more than once but under ten times. The genes are TRBV29-1 and TRBJ2-5; 7 positions match TRBD2. The germline gives CDR1 SQVTM, CDR2 ANQGSEA. The CDR3 contains 14 residues. V lost 4 bases, J lost 5 bases, and 10 bases stayed unmatched. Here the CDR3 reads CSVGRAGRQETQYF. In DNA, the CDR3 is TGCAGCGTTGGACGAGCGGGAAGACAGGAGACCCAGTACTTC.

In its sample, this clonotype was seen a few times. The chain couples TRBV10-3 to TRBJ2-3; D perhaps matches TRBD2 (6 bases). The V gene's germline CDR1 is ENHRY and CDR2 SYGVKD. This CDR3 spans 14 amino acids. V was shortened by 4 bases and J by 7 bases, with 15 bases between the two germline ends. CDR3 residues: CAISGAGRDHTQYF. DNA of the CDR3: TGTGCCATCAGTGGAGCGGGCAGGGACCATACGCAGTATTTT.